Listed below are T cell receptor beta chains from one sample, sequenced in a study of siplizumab effects on memory and regulatory T cells. The assay was immunoSEQ multiplex PCR, and TCRdb's table has in-frame clones only and misses some. The sample has about 100,000 clones; 94% are singletons. Source material: Tregs sorted from blood. These receptors came from a human donor in good health. Each CDR3 is given with its conserved first and last residue. The D gene is left open where the match is weak. Not all rows give a size; the values are once, few, many and, for expanded clones, a class.

D: NA
size: NA
J: TRBJ2-2
V: TRBV30
DNA: TGTGCCTGGAAGCGTCGGGCGGCAGGGTACACCGGGGAGCTGTTTTTT
CDR3: CAWKRRAAGYTGELFF

D: TRBD2
size: NA
J: TRBJ2-1
V: TRBV27
DNA: TGTGCCAGCAGTCCGAAAACTAGCGGGCTTCGGAATGAGCAGTTCTTC
CDR3: CASSPKTSGLRNEQFF

D: NA
size: NA
J: TRBJ2-7
V: TRBV19
DNA: TGTGCCAGTACCCACGGCTACGAGCAGTACTTC
CDR3: CASTHGYEQYF

D: TRBD2
size: NA
J: TRBJ2-2
V: TRBV5-1
DNA: TGCGCCAGCAGCTGGACTAGCGGGAGTCGGGAGCTGTTTTTT
CDR3: CASSWTSGSRELFF

D: NA
size: NA
J: TRBJ2-2
V: TRBV7-3
DNA: TGTGCCAGCAGTCCCCCTTCGGGGCGGAACACCGGGGAGCTGTTTTTT
CDR3: CASSPPSGRNTGELFF

D: NA
size: NA
J: TRBJ1-1
V: TRBV13
DNA: TGTGCCAGCAGCTCTCTGGACAGTAAGAACACTGAAGCTTTCTTT
CDR3: CASSSLDSKNTEAFF

D: NA
size: NA
J: TRBJ2-5
V: TRBV7-2
DNA: TGTGCCAGCAGCTTCAGGGTGACCCAGTACTTC
CDR3: CASSFRVTQYF

D: NA
size: once
J: TRBJ2-1
V: TRBV7-2
DNA: TGTGCCAGCAGCTTATACGTGGGAGGACAATACAATGAGCAGTTCTTC
CDR3: CASSLYVGGQYNEQFF

D: NA
size: NA
J: TRBJ2-2
V: TRBV19
DNA: TGTGCCAGTAGCTTTCGGACCGGGGAGCTGTTTTTT
CDR3: CASSFRTGELFF

D: NA
size: NA
J: TRBJ1-1
V: TRBV6-6
DNA: TGTGCCAGCAGTTATCCGGCGCGAAGGACTGAAGCTTTCTTT
CDR3: CASSYPARRTEAFF